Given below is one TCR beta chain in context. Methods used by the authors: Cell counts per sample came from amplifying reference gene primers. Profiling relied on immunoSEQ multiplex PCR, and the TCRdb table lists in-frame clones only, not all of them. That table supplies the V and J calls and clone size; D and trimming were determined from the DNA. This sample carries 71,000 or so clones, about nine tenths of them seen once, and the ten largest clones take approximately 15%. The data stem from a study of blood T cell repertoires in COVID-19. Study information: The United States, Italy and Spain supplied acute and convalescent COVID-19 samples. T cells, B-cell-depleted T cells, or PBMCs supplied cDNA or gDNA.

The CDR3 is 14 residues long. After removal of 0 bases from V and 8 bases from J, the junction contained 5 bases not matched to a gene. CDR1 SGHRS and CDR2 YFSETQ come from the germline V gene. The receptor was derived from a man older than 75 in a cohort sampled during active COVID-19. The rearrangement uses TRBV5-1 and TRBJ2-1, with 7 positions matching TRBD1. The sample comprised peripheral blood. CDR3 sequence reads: CASSLEGGGDEQFF. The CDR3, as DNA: TGCGCCAGCAGCTTGGAAGGGGGCGGCGATGAGCAGTTCTTC.